One and the same sample provided the 15 T cell receptor beta chains below, sequenced in a study of blood T cell repertoires in COVID-19. TCRdb keeps only in-frame clones here, not all; method: immunoSEQ multiplex PCR. The repertoire holds more than 15,000 clones, 78% seen once, with roughly 23% in the top ten. Sequenced material: peripheral blood. The source of these receptors is a man aged 55-75 years with active or convalescent COVID-19.

The chain links TRBV2 to TRBJ2-7; a weak D match, TRBD2 (7 bases). Germline loops: CDR1 SNHLY, CDR2 FYNNEI. Trimming left V 3 bases short and J 6 bases short, with 12 bases between. The CDR3 sequence is 13 residues long. CDR3 residues: CASSDQGRGEQYF. The CDR3 nucleotides read TGTGCCAGCAGTGATCAGGGGAGGGGCGAGCAGTACTTC.

The rearrangement uses TRBV7-2 and TRBJ1-5, with a possible D match to TRBD1 (6 bases). The ends were cut back, 6 bases at V and 2 bases at J, with 14 bases in the middle. Germline V gene lookup returns CDR1 SGHTA and CDR2 FQGNSA. CDR3 length: 15 amino acids. The CDR3, as DNA: TGTGCCAGCAGACCAAGGGGGACGGGCAATCAGCCCCAGCATTTT. Its protein product is CASRPRGTGNQPQHF.

By share, this clone counts as medium-sized. V and J are TRBV11-3 and TRBJ1-1, with a possible D match to TRBD1 (6 bases). Germline CDR1 and CDR2: SGHNT and YENEEA. CDR3 length: 17 amino acids. Trimming stripped 2 bases from V and 6 bases from J, with 22 bases between. For the CDR3, the DNA is TGTGCCAGCAGCTTAAGGGGCAGGGGAGGGGCTGGCCCTGAAGCTTTCTTT. This sequence encodes CASSLRGRGGAGPEAFF.

The chain employs TRBV29-1 and TRBJ1-4; tentatively, D is TRBD1 (6 bases). Trimming shortened V by 6 bases and J by 8 bases, and 19 bases separated the two germline ends. CDR3 length equals 14 residues. Germline CDR1 SQVTM, CDR2 ANQGSEA. CDR3 DNA sequence: TGCAGCGTCCCGGGAGGGGGGGCAGACGAAAAACTGTTTTTT. This sequence encodes CSVPGGGADEKLFF.

The chain couples TRBV7-8 to TRBJ2-7; no reliable D call. V lost 3 bases, J lost 0 bases, and 6 bases lay in between. Germline V gene data show CDR1 as SGHVS and CDR2 as FQNEAQ. The CDR3 extends over 13 amino acids. The CDR3 nucleotides are TGTGCCAGCAGCTTTGACTCCTCCTACGAGCAGTACTTC. It encodes CASSFDSSYEQYF.

In this sample, this clone turned up a few times. This same CDR3 is encoded by further DNA sequences in the sample. The chain links TRBV16 to TRBJ1-5; D is possibly TRBD1 (5 bases). CDR1 KGHSY and CDR2 FQNENV come from the germline V gene. The CDR3 has 15 residues. The germline V and J ends were trimmed by 0 bases and 4 bases, with 10 bases remaining between them. The CDR3 region has the DNA TGTGCCAGCAGCCAATCTGGGCAGGGAAATCAGCCCCAGCATTTT. It codes for CASSQSGQGNQPQHF.

The DNA for the CDR3 is TGCGCCAGCAGCATCGGGGACACTGAAGCTTTCTTT. It encodes CASSIGDTEAFF. The gene calls are TRBV10-2 and TRBJ1-1; D is undetermined. Germline lookup yields CDR1 WSHSY and CDR2 SAAADI. Trimming took off 6 bases at V and 3 bases at J, with 8 bases between the two ends. The CDR3 is 12 amino acids.

This clone was observed once. The chain couples TRBV11-3 to TRBJ2-5, with D unclear. V shed 3 bases and J shed 2 bases, with 7 bases lying between them. The CDR3 covers 13 residues. Germline V lookup: CDR1 SGHNT, CDR2 YENEEA. The CDR3 DNA sequence: TGTGCCAGCAGCTTCCGCGATCAAGAGACCCAGTACTTC. Protein product: CASSFRDQETQYF.

This sequence joins TRBV27 and TRBJ2-7, with TRBD2 matching 9 bases. The CDR3 extends over 14 amino acids. CDR1 is MNHEY, CDR2 SMNVEV, per germline (reference sequence). Trimming cost V 3 bases and J 5 bases; bases outside gene matches: 5. For the CDR3, the DNA is TGTGCCAGCAGTTTCGTGCGGGGGGGGCACGAGCAGTACTTC. Translated: CASSFVRGGHEQYF.

The chain has TRBV3-1 (or the pseudogene TRBV3-2) and TRBJ2-3; D is undetermined. Germline V gives CDR1 LGHDT, CDR2 YNNKEL (reference sequence). V was clipped by 4 bases and J by 5 bases, with 13 bases between them. The CDR3 is 14 residues long. The CDR3 DNA reads as TGTGCCAGCAGCCCCCTACAGACGAGAGATACGCAGTATTTT. Translated: CASSPLQTRDTQYF.

The J gene is TRBJ2-7, the V gene TRBV2; 9 nucleotides line up with TRBD1. Germline assignment: CDR1 SNHLY and CDR2 FYNNEI. With 7 bases clipped from V and 3 bases from J, the junction kept 10 bases outside the gene matches. CDR3 length equals 15 residues. CDR3 sequence: CASTLDRGGLYEQYF. In DNA form, the CDR3 reads TGTGCCAGCACCTTAGACAGGGGGGGACTCTACGAGCAGTACTTC.

The CDR3 loop reads CASSPRGAYNYGYTF. CDR3 in DNA: TGTGCCAGCAGCCCCCGGGGGGCCTACAACTATGGCTACACCTTC. This sequence joins TRBV7-9 and TRBJ1-2; D is perhaps TRBD1 (6 bases). CDR1 is SEHNR and CDR2 is FQNEAQ in the germline V gene (reference sequence). The germline V and J ends were trimmed by 5 bases and 2 bases, with 15 bases remaining between them. This CDR3 comprises 15 residues. The whole variable domain, filled in from reference TRBV7-9 and TRBJ1-2, reads DTGVSQNPRHKITKRGQNVTFRCDPISEHNRLYWYRQTLGQGPEFLTYFQNEAQLEKSRLLSDRFSAERPKGSFSTLEIQRTEQGDSAMYLCASSPRGAYNYGYTFGSGTRLTVV.

The V gene is TRBV20-1, the J gene TRBJ1-5; TRBD1 aligns across 7 bases. The CDR3 spans 15 residues. The V segment lost 3 bases and the J segment 2 bases; nucleotides outside the gene matches: 7. Germline-derived CDR1 and CDR2 are DFQATT and SNEGSKA (reference sequence). CDR3 nucleotide sequence: TGCAGTGCTAGTAGTGCAGGACAGGGCAATCAGCCCCAGCATTTT. This translates into CSASSAGQGNQPQHF.

This chain joins TRBV30 and TRBJ2-1; TRBD2 matches at 12 bases. The germline gives CDR1 GTSNPN, CDR2 SVGIG (reference sequence). The CDR3 has 14 amino acids. V dropped 3 bases and J dropped 7; count of bases not matched to a gene: 4. CDR3 coding DNA: TGTGCCTGGAGCCTCACTAGCGGGGGGAATGAGCAGTTCTTC. This codes for CAWSLTSGGNEQFF.

The chain links TRBV28 to TRBJ2-7; D remains unclear. Between the trimmed V and J ends, which lost 3 bases and 2 bases, there was a span of 8 bases. This CDR3 is built from 13 residues. The germline V gene encodes CDR1 MDHEN and CDR2 SYDVKM. In DNA form, the CDR3 reads TGTGCCAGCAGTTTCAACTCGCCCTACGAGCAGTACTTC. It specifies CASSFNSPYEQYF.